These 20 T cell receptor beta chains came from one sample sequenced in a study of beta chain features in type 1 diabetes. TCRB transcripts that were expressed got sequenced, as all of the isolated RNA had been reverse transcribed. TCRdb keeps only in-frame clones here, not all; method: immunoSEQ multiplex PCR. Of roughly 230,000 clones in the sample, 9.6% were seen once. Specimen: naive CD4+ T cells from blood. The receptors originated from a woman aged 18-29 years in good health.

This sequence joins TRBV19 and TRBJ2-3, with 7 bases aligning to TRBD1. CDR1 and CDR2 (germline): LNHDA, SQIVND (reference sequence). The J segment lost 3 bases and the V segment lost 3 bases, leaving 3 bases of the junction unmatched. CDR3 length equals 14 residues. CDR3 residues: CASSIGQVTDTQYF. Here the CDR3 DNA reads TGTGCCAGTAGTATTGGACAGGTTACAGATACGCAGTATTTT.

The chain is built from TRBV5-5 and TRBJ2-7; D remains ambiguous. This CDR3 has 12 residues. V was trimmed by 4 bases and J by 2 bases, leaving 7 bases between them. Germline lookup yields CDR1 SGHKS and CDR2 YYEKEE (reference sequence). CDR3 sequence: CASSLTAYEQYF. DNA for the CDR3: TGTGCCAGCAGCCTTACAGCCTACGAGCAGTACTTC.

This clone was seen more than once but under ten times. The chain couples TRBV12-5 to TRBJ1-1, with 7 positions matching TRBD1. CDR3 length: 14 residues. The germline V gene encodes CDR1 LGHNT and CDR2 FRNRAP. The V and J ends lost 5 bases and 3 bases, in that order; junction bases with no gene match: 6. CDR3 nucleotide sequence: TGTGCTAGTGGTCCGGACAGGACCGACACTGAAGCTTTCTTT. Protein product: CASGPDRTDTEAFF. Full variable domain (rest looked up from reference TRBV12-5 and TRBJ1-1): DARVTQTPRHKVTEMGQEVTMRCQPILGHNTVFWYRQTMMQGLELLAYFRNRAPLDDSGMPKDRFSAEMPDATLATLKIQPSEPRDSAVYFCASGPDRTDTEAFFGQGTRLTVV.

On this clone: Additional DNA sequences in this sample encode the identical CDR3. This chain links TRBV29-1 with TRBJ1-2; 10 positions agree with TRBD1. V was clipped by 4 bases and J by 2 bases; unmatched bases: 1. The CDR3 is 13 residues long. Germline lookup yields CDR1 SQVTM and CDR2 ANQGSEA. The CDR3 is CSVADRGNYGYTF. The CDR3 region has the DNA TGCAGCGTTGCGGACAGGGGGAACTATGGCTACACCTTC.

This clone was observed a handful of times. The chain is built from TRBV27 and TRBJ2-3, with 7 positions matching TRBD2. Per germline, CDR1 MNHEY and CDR2 SMNVEV (reference sequence). The CDR3 spans 14 residues. V lost 5 bases to trimming and J lost 8 bases; unmatched junction nucleotides: 10. CDR3 in amino acids: CASSLAARGVTQYF. CDR3 DNA: TGTGCCAGCAGTCTAGCGGCCAGAGGGGTTACGCAGTATTTT.

This rearrangement joins TRBV5-1 to TRBJ1-1, with TRBD1 matching over 7 bases. The CDR3 runs 15 residues. J was trimmed by 1 base and V by 0 bases; bases with no gene match: 3. Germline V gene sequence: CDR1 SGHRS, CDR2 YFSETQ. CDR3 sequence reads: CASSLVGQPNTEAFF. DNA for the CDR3: TGCGCCAGCAGCTTGGTGGGACAGCCGAACACTGAAGCTTTCTTT.

The chain recombines TRBV4-2 with TRBJ2-5, with 10 nucleotides matching TRBD2. With V trimmed by 3 bases and J by 2 bases, 9 bases remained unmatched. From germline, CDR1 is LGHNA and CDR2 YNFKEQ. This CDR3 has 17 residues. In DNA form, the CDR3 reads TGTGCCAGCAGCCATCCTCCAGCGGGAGGGGGACAAGAGACCCAGTACTTC. This gives the protein CASSHPPAGGGQETQYF.

This clone was counted a few times. This rearrangement joins TRBV9 to TRBJ2-3; TRBD1 agrees at 12 bases. The CDR3 runs 20 residues. V trimming: 0 bases; J trimming: 0 bases; junction bases outside the gene matches: 11. Germline V CDR1 and CDR2: SGDLS, YYNGEE. The CDR3 protein is CASSVELPGQGAMSTDTQYF. The CDR3 coding sequence is TGTGCCAGCAGCGTAGAGCTCCCGGGACAGGGGGCGATGAGCACAGATACGCAGTATTTT.

This clone has just a few counts. This chain links TRBV18 with TRBJ2-5; 9 bases are a match to TRBD1. Trimming cost V 2 bases and J 4 bases; bases outside gene matches: 2. Germline lookup yields CDR1 KGHSH and CDR2 LQKENI. This CDR3 is 14 amino acids long. CDR3 sequence: CASSPGTGRETQYF. DNA for the CDR3: TGTGCCAGCTCACCAGGGACAGGGAGAGAGACCCAGTACTTC.

The V and J genes are TRBV5-1 and TRBJ1-1; 10 positions agree with TRBD1. V gave up 4 bases and J gave up 0 bases; unmatched junction bases: 12. Germline V gene data show CDR1 as SGHRS and CDR2 as YFSETQ. This CDR3 is built from 18 residues. The CDR3 reads CASSILGQGTAMNTEAFF. The CDR3 DNA reads TGCGCCAGCAGCATCTTGGGACAGGGGACCGCCATGAACACTGAAGCTTTCTTT.

This chain links TRBV11-2 with TRBJ1-1; D ambiguous. Trimming cost V 3 bases and J 4 bases, with 15 bases left between them. Germline V gene lookup returns CDR1 SGHAT and CDR2 FQNNGV. The CDR3 spans 15 residues. CDR3 region: CASSFGGSLGTEAFF. CDR3 in DNA: TGTGCCAGCAGCTTCGGCGGCAGTTTGGGCACTGAAGCTTTCTTT.

This clone was observed a few times. For the CDR3, the DNA is TGTGCCAGCAGCCCCACCCTCCTAGCGGGGGGGCCGGAGACCCAGTACTTC. This translates into CASSPTLLAGGPETQYF. The gene calls are TRBV5-4 and TRBJ2-5; 12 nucleotides align to TRBD2. The junction had 12 bases not matched to a gene; V was cut back by 4 bases and J by 5 bases. The germline V gene has CDR1 SGHNT and CDR2 YYREEE (reference sequence). The CDR3 covers 17 residues.

J is TRBJ2-2 and V is TRBV7-9; 9 positions match TRBD2. The length of the CDR3 is 17 residues. Looked up from germline, CDR1 is SEHNR and CDR2 is FQNEAQ (reference sequence). Trimming removed 5 bases from V and 4 bases from J; junction bases left unmatched: 11. CDR3 coding DNA: TGTGCCAGCAGCCCCCGGGGTAGCGGGGGCTCCACCGGGGAGCTGTTTTTT. Protein sequence: CASSPRGSGGSTGELFF.

The J gene is TRBJ2-1, the V gene TRBV7-8; possible D gene TRBD2, 6 bases. Germline CDR1 and CDR2: SGHVS and FQNEAQ. V was trimmed by 4 bases and J by 5 bases, leaving 15 bases between them. The CDR3 totals 15 residues. CDR3 DNA: TGTGCCAGCAGCTCTCGCGGGGTGGGAGACAATGAGCAGTTCTTC. Translation gives CASSSRGVGDNEQFF.

The chain recombines TRBV25-1 with TRBJ2-5, with 7 nucleotides matching TRBD1. The CDR3 consists of 14 residues. With 5 bases clipped from V and 6 bases from J, the junction kept 9 bases outside the gene matches. Germline V lookup: CDR1 MGHDK, CDR2 SYGVNS. The CDR3 loop reads CASSNDRVLQTQYF. The CDR3 bases are TGTGCCAGCAGTAACGACAGGGTTCTGCAGACCCAGTACTTC.

This clone was recorded many times. This chain joins TRBV30 and TRBJ2-7; perhaps TRBD1 as D (6 bases). The CDR3 has 14 amino acids. Looked up from germline, CDR1 is GTSNPN and CDR2 is SVGIG (reference sequence). V was cut by 4 bases and J by 3 bases, with 16 bases left in between. As DNA, the CDR3 is TGTGCCTGGACCTTGACAGGCGGCGACTACGAGCAGTACTTC. Amino acids: CAWTLTGGDYEQYF.

This chain connects TRBV18 to TRBJ2-3; tentatively, D is TRBD2 (6 bases). CDR3 length: 18 amino acids. Looked up from germline, CDR1 is KGHSH and CDR2 is LQKENI. Trimming removed 1 base at V and 0 bases at J, with 17 bases between. CDR3 loop: CASSPLGGTASSTDTQYF. CDR3 bases: TGTGCCAGCTCACCACTCGGCGGGACCGCCTCTAGCACAGATACGCAGTATTTT.

The chain is built from TRBV6-1 and TRBJ1-2, with 7 bases lining up with TRBD1. J gave up 5 bases and V 5 bases, and 5 bases lay outside the gene matches. Germline lookup yields CDR1 MNHNS and CDR2 SASEGT. The length of the CDR3 is 13 residues. The CDR3 DNA reads as TGTGCCAGCAGTCGGGACAGAAATTATGGCTACACCTTC. Protein sequence: CASSRDRNYGYTF.

In its sample, this clone was seen a few times. The chain has TRBV7-9 and TRBJ2-6; the D is unclear. Looked up from germline, CDR1 is SEHNR and CDR2 is FQNEAQ (reference sequence). This CDR3 has 15 amino acids. Trimming cost V 3 bases and J 0 bases, with 6 bases left between them. The CDR3 spells CASSFRVSGANVLTF. CDR3 nucleotides: TGTGCCAGCAGCTTTCGTGTCTCTGGGGCCAACGTCCTGACTTTC.

The chain couples TRBV5-4 to TRBJ1-2; the D is unclear. The CDR3 loop spans 13 amino acids. The germline V gene encodes CDR1 SGHNT and CDR2 YYREEE (reference sequence). The ends were cut back, 1 base at V and 5 bases at J, with 9 bases in the middle. The CDR3 here is CASSLKGGYGYTF. In nucleotides, the CDR3 is TGTGCCAGCAGCTTGAAGGGAGGGTATGGCTACACCTTC.